This entry lists 18 T cell receptor beta chains sequenced from one sample in a study of early T cells in non-severe SARS-CoV-2 infection. MiXCR, run by TCRdb on the 5' RACE reads, gives a single entry per CDR3 protein. In the table there are 40,000 to 45,000 distinct CDR3 sequences, 11% of which are singletons. Sequences were obtained from whole blood. Receptors originate from an adult who was a healthcare worker with PCR-confirmed SARS-CoV-2 infection or an uninfected control (not recorded which).

This clonotype has more than one count but fewer than ten. This chain connects TRBV6-2 or TRBV6-3 to TRBJ1-5; D not resolved. V lost 5 bases to trimming and J lost 0 bases, with 5 bases between them. This CDR3 comprises 13 residues. Germline V CDR1 and CDR2: MNHEY, SVGEGT. The CDR3 sequence is CASSDPSNQPQHF. The CDR3 nucleotides read TGTGCCAGCAGTGATCCTAGCAATCAGCCCCAGCATTTT.

This clonotype showed up many times. V usage is TRBV5-8 and J usage is TRBJ2-7, with D unclear. The germline CDR1 and CDR2 sequences are SGHTS and YDEGEE. The V and J ends lost 7 bases and 3 bases respectively, with 14 bases between them. The CDR3 loop spans 13 amino acids. Here the CDR3 reads CASERERYYEQYF. The CDR3 DNA reads as TGTGCCAGCGAAAGGGAAAGGTACTACGAGCAGTACTTC.

The V and J genes are TRBV5-4 and TRBJ1-1; D gene unclear. Trimming pared 6 bases from V and 0 bases from J, leaving 9 bases between. This CDR3 contains 13 residues. Germline values: CDR1 SGHNT, CDR2 YYREEE (reference sequence). CDR3 DNA sequence: TGTGCCAGCAAACGCTCCATGAACACTGAAGCTTTCTTT. It codes for CASKRSMNTEAFF.

This clonotype was recorded many times. V usage is TRBV29-1 and J usage is TRBJ2-7, with TRBD1 matching over 10 bases. The ends lost 1 base at V and 2 bases at J; junction bases unmatched: 5. This CDR3 has 15 amino acids. Germline CDR1 and CDR2: SQVTM and ANQGSEA. The chain's CDR3 is CSVEGGTGEAYEQYF. The CDR3 nucleotides are TGCAGCGTTGAAGGAGGGACAGGGGAAGCCTACGAGCAGTACTTC.

The chain couples TRBV7-2 to TRBJ1-4; D is unclear. Trimming left V 5 bases short and J 3 bases short, with 10 bases between. The CDR3 has 14 residues. Germline values: CDR1 SGHTA, CDR2 FQGNSA. This CDR3 reads CASSLRSSNEKLFF. Written as DNA, the CDR3 is TGTGCCAGCAGCCTTCGTTCATCTAATGAAAAACTGTTTTTT.

Many counts were recorded for this clonotype. This sequence joins TRBV9 and TRBJ2-2; 7 bases fit TRBD1. This CDR3 has 17 residues. With 0 bases clipped from V and 7 bases from J, the junction kept 12 bases outside the gene matches. Germline V gene sequence: CDR1 SGDLS, CDR2 YYNGEE. CDR3 residues: CASSVAYRGGSGGELFF. Written as DNA, the CDR3 is TGTGCCAGCAGCGTAGCGTACAGGGGTGGTAGTGGCGGGGAGCTGTTTTTT.

The sample holds a few counts of this clonotype. V is TRBV24-1 and J is TRBJ1-1; no reliable D call. The CDR3 is 13 residues long. The germline CDR1 and CDR2 sequences are KGHDR and SFDVKD. V gave up 9 bases and J gave up 0 bases, with 10 bases separating them. The CDR3 loop is CATEDRMNTEAFF. DNA of the CDR3: TGTGCCACCGAGGACCGAATGAACACTGAAGCTTTCTTT.

The CDR3 DNA reads TGCAGCGTTGGGGAGGCCACCAGGGGAAACTACGAGCAGTACTTC. It encodes CSVGEATRGNYEQYF. The V gene is TRBV29-1, the J gene TRBJ2-7; D tentatively reads TRBD1 or TRBD2 (6 bases each). The CDR3 has 15 amino acids. V was trimmed by 4 bases and J by 3 bases, leaving 19 bases between them. CDR1 SQVTM and CDR2 ANQGSEA come from the germline V gene.

This clonotype appeared many times. V is TRBV7-3 and J is TRBJ1-1, with TRBD1 as a possible D gene (6 bases). Trimming shortened V by 3 bases and J by 5 bases, and 10 bases separated the two germline ends. Germline lookup yields CDR1 SGHTA and CDR2 FQGTGA. The CDR3 consists of 13 residues. This chain's CDR3 is CASSLGARTEAFF. CDR3 nucleotide sequence: TGTGCCAGCAGCTTGGGGGCTCGGACTGAAGCTTTCTTT.

This clonotype showed up many times. The junction differs from germline at one of its ends, possibly a read error. The V gene is TRBV12-5, the J gene TRBJ1-2, with 8 bases fitting TRBD1. This CDR3 comprises 14 residues. Germline assignment: CDR1 LGHNT and CDR2 FRNRAP. CDR3 sequence: CASGLVTGQVLSDF. CDR3 in DNA: TGTGCTAGTGGTTTGGTGACGGGACAGGTCCTCTCCGACTTC.

This clonotype appeared a few times. CDR3 residues: CASRLTAMNTGELFF. Written as DNA, the CDR3 is TGTGCCAGCAGGTTGACAGCGATGAACACCGGGGAGCTGTTTTTT. The V and J genes are TRBV6-5 and TRBJ2-2; tentative D call: TRBD1 (5 bases). Trimming stripped 6 bases from V and 1 base from J, with 12 bases between. CDR1 and CDR2 (germline): MNHEY, SVGAGI. The CDR3 is made up of 15 amino acids.

The chain recombines TRBV5-1 with TRBJ2-3; 9 bases agree with TRBD1. The germline V gene encodes CDR1 SGHRS and CDR2 YFSETQ. CDR3 size: 15 residues. The V and J ends lost 4 bases and 6 bases, in that order; junction bases with no gene match: 9. Here the CDR3 reads CASSPPGQGTDTQYF. CDR3 coding DNA: TGCGCCAGCAGCCCCCCGGGACAGGGAACGGATACGCAGTATTTT. The whole variable domain, remainder taken from reference TRBV5-1 and TRBJ2-3, is KAGVTQTPRYLIKTRGQQVTLSCSPISGHRSVSWYQQTPGQGLQFLFEYFSETQRNKGNFPGRFSGRQFSNSRSEMNVSTLELGDSALYLCASSPPGQGTDTQYFGPGTRLTVL.

In this sample, this clonotype is medium-sized. The rearrangement links TRBV18 to TRBJ2-7; no reliable D call. There are 12 residues in the CDR3. V was trimmed by 6 bases and J by 7 bases, leaving 13 bases between them. Germline V lookup: CDR1 KGHSH, CDR2 LQKENI. CDR3 coding DNA: TGTGCCAGCTCCGTCTCCCAAGTAGAGCAGTACTTC. Translation gives CASSVSQVEQYF.

This clonotype was counted at least ten times. The rearrangement uses TRBV7-9 and TRBJ2-3; 9 bases are a match to TRBD2. Looked up from germline, CDR1 is SEHNR and CDR2 is FQNEAQ (reference sequence). Germline trimming cut 2 bases from V and 8 bases from J; bases unmatched to any gene: 8. The CDR3 is made up of 15 amino acids. DNA of the CDR3: TGTGCCAGCAGCTTATCGATAGCGGGGGAGGGTACGCAGTATTTT. It codes for CASSLSIAGEGTQYF.

J is TRBJ2-1 and V is TRBV4-3; 7 bases are a match to TRBD1. CDR3 size: 14 residues. Germline CDR1 is LGHNA and CDR2 is YSLEER. V lost 0 bases, J lost 4 bases, and 0 bases stayed unmatched. The CDR3 DNA is TGCGCCAGCAGCCAAGAGACAGGGTACAATGAGCAGTTCTTC. Its translation: CASSQETGYNEQFF.

This clonotype was observed a few times. V is TRBV3-1 and J is TRBJ2-1; D is ambiguous. From germline, CDR1 is LGHDT and CDR2 YNNKEL (reference sequence). This CDR3 has 12 amino acids. Deletions cut 4 bases from V and 11 bases from J, with 12 bases between. CDR3 protein: CASSRTDRKQFF. For the CDR3, the DNA is TGTGCCAGCAGCCGAACAGACCGAAAGCAGTTCTTC.

This clonotype was observed a few times. Here the CDR3 DNA reads TGCGCCAGCAGCCCGGGCCCCTATGGGACAGGGGGCTCACCCCTCCACTTT. It translates to CASSPGPYGTGGSPLHF. V is TRBV5-1 and J is TRBJ1-6, with TRBD1 matching 12 bases. This CDR3 has 17 residues. J was trimmed by 10 bases and V by 4 bases; bases with no gene match: 12. Germline CDR1 reads SGHRS; CDR2 reads YFSETQ.

This clonotype came up many times. This sequence joins TRBV14 and TRBJ2-1; D remains ambiguous. Germline values: CDR1 SGHDN, CDR2 FVKESK. The CDR3 has 14 amino acids. Trimming stripped 1 base from V and 5 bases from J, with 9 bases between. Here the CDR3 DNA reads TGTGCCAGCAGCCAAGTTGGCGGCCACAATGAGCAGTTCTTC. Its protein is CASSQVGGHNEQFF.